What follows are 2 T cell receptor beta chains derived from one specimen sequenced in a study of Tregs in tolerant kidney transplant recipients (dated by TCRdb to the late 2010s). The library came from the immunoSEQ multiplex PCR assay. The clones in this table, taken by TCRdb from immuneACCESS, are in-frame only. Not every clone is retained; where verified, under half of the shortfall comes from an unresolved V gene, and the cause of the rest is unknown. For this sample the table gives hundreds of thousands of clones, of which more than 65% were detected only once. Of the sample, about 0.64% falls within the top ten clones. Sequencing input: CD4+ T cells from blood. All receptors come from a human donor in good health.

The chain couples TRBV19 to TRBJ2-1, with TRBD2 as a possible D gene (6 bases). The CDR3 has 14 residues. Trimming pared 3 bases from V and 7 bases from J, leaving 13 bases between. CDR1 and CDR2 from the germline V gene are LNHDA and SQIVND (reference sequence). The CDR3 is CASSISGGLNEQFF. The CDR3 nucleotides read TGTGCCAGTAGTATTAGTGGAGGACTAAATGAGCAGTTCTTC.

This clone came up a few times. The rearrangement links TRBV4-1 to TRBJ1-4; 7 nucleotides match TRBD1. Trimming at V came to 4 bases and at J to 5 bases, leaving 10 bases not matched to a gene. The CDR3 has 16 residues. From germline, CDR1 is MGHRA and CDR2 YSYEKL. CDR3 protein: CASSPLGQQRNEKLFF. The CDR3 coding sequence is TGCGCCAGCAGCCCCTTGGGACAGCAAAGGAATGAAAAACTGTTTTTT.